Listed below are T cell receptor beta chains from one sample, sequenced in a study of monozygotic twins with inflammatory bowel disease. Following a re-call of the 5' RACE reads, TCRdb has one entry per CDR3 protein and lacks DNA. This sample's table has fewer than 150,000 distinct CDR3 sequences. The sample consisted of blood. The receptors stem from a human donor with ulcerative colitis or Crohn's disease, or a healthy co-twin of an affected twin (not recorded which). The CDR3 runs from the conserved cysteine through the conserved F or W.

v_call	j_call	cdr3_aa
TRBV5-1	TRBJ2-1	CASSLGGSSYGEQFF
TRBV5-4	TRBJ2-2	CASGRTTVPGELFF
TRBV6-1	TRBJ2-5	CASRGRLAEGETQYF
TRBV5-1	TRBJ2-3	CASSPDGWGTDTQYF
TRBV6-5	TRBJ2-3	CASSYPLAGGRRQYF
TRBV13	TRBJ1-2	CASSFRTSLGSVYTF
TRBV19	TRBJ1-3	CASMTQVSGNTIYF
TRBV5-4	TRBJ1-1	CASSWGQLDTEAFF
TRBV18	TRBJ2-7	CASSPNLGSYEQYF
TRBV5-1	TRBJ2-1	CASSPTGALSNEQFF
TRBV7-2	TRBJ2-2	CASHGALNTGELFF
TRBV27	TRBJ2-6	CASSLPGGGGANVLTF
TRBV6-2/TRBV6-3	TRBJ2-7	CASSYSTHRTDRGNEQYF
TRBV5-1	TRBJ1-1	CASTRLGGGNTEAFF
TRBV10-3	TRBJ1-6	CAISDPGTGNSPLHF
TRBV20-1	TRBJ1-3	CSARRIGFGNTIYF
TRBV12-3/TRBV12-4	TRBJ2-1	CASNGQVYNEQFF
TRBV7-2	TRBJ2-4	CASSPPGLAGGKNIQYF
TRBV5-1	TRBJ1-4	CASSLGGMDEKLFF
TRBV7-8	TRBJ1-3	CASSFEDPGQGLNTIYF
TRBV6-5	TRBJ1-1	CASSYSTGAGTEAFF
TRBV5-1	TRBJ1-2	CASSLGTGDTSGYTF
TRBV7-6	TRBJ2-7	CASSAIRGRGQSYEQYF
TRBV20-1	TRBJ2-7	CSAGGTSVTYEQYF
TRBV7-2	TRBJ2-3	CASSLLTRDTQYF
TRBV7-3	TRBJ2-7	CASSRTGLEGEQYF
TRBV28	TRBJ1-3	CASRLGSGPGNTIYF
TRBV18	TRBJ1-4	CASSPARNFEKLFF
TRBV7-3	TRBJ2-1	CASSLNRAGKINEQFF
TRBV7-2	TRBJ1-1	CASSLGGGRMNTEAFF
TRBV12-3/TRBV12-4	TRBJ1-2	CASSFIMPGAGYTF
TRBV20-1	TRBJ1-4	CSAPGQVEKLFF
TRBV5-1	TRBJ2-7	CASSLWQGMDEQYF
TRBV6-2/TRBV6-3	TRBJ1-5	CASSYVSANQPQHF
TRBV5-1	TRBJ1-5	CASSLNIGRTGGFSNQPQHF
TRBV6-5	TRBJ1-5	CASSYSATGSGNQPQHF
TRBV5-1	TRBJ2-1	CASSHSLAGMDFEQFF
TRBV15	TRBJ2-5	CATSRILAGQETQYF
TRBV18	TRBJ2-7	CASSTTGYEQYF
TRBV5-1	TRBJ1-2	CASSPQGANNYGYTF
TRBV5-4	TRBJ2-2	CASSSRTTGNGELFF
TRBV4-1	TRBJ2-1	CASSQDSVQIYYNEQFF
TRBV5-1	TRBJ2-1	CASSSSTGTAYNEQFF